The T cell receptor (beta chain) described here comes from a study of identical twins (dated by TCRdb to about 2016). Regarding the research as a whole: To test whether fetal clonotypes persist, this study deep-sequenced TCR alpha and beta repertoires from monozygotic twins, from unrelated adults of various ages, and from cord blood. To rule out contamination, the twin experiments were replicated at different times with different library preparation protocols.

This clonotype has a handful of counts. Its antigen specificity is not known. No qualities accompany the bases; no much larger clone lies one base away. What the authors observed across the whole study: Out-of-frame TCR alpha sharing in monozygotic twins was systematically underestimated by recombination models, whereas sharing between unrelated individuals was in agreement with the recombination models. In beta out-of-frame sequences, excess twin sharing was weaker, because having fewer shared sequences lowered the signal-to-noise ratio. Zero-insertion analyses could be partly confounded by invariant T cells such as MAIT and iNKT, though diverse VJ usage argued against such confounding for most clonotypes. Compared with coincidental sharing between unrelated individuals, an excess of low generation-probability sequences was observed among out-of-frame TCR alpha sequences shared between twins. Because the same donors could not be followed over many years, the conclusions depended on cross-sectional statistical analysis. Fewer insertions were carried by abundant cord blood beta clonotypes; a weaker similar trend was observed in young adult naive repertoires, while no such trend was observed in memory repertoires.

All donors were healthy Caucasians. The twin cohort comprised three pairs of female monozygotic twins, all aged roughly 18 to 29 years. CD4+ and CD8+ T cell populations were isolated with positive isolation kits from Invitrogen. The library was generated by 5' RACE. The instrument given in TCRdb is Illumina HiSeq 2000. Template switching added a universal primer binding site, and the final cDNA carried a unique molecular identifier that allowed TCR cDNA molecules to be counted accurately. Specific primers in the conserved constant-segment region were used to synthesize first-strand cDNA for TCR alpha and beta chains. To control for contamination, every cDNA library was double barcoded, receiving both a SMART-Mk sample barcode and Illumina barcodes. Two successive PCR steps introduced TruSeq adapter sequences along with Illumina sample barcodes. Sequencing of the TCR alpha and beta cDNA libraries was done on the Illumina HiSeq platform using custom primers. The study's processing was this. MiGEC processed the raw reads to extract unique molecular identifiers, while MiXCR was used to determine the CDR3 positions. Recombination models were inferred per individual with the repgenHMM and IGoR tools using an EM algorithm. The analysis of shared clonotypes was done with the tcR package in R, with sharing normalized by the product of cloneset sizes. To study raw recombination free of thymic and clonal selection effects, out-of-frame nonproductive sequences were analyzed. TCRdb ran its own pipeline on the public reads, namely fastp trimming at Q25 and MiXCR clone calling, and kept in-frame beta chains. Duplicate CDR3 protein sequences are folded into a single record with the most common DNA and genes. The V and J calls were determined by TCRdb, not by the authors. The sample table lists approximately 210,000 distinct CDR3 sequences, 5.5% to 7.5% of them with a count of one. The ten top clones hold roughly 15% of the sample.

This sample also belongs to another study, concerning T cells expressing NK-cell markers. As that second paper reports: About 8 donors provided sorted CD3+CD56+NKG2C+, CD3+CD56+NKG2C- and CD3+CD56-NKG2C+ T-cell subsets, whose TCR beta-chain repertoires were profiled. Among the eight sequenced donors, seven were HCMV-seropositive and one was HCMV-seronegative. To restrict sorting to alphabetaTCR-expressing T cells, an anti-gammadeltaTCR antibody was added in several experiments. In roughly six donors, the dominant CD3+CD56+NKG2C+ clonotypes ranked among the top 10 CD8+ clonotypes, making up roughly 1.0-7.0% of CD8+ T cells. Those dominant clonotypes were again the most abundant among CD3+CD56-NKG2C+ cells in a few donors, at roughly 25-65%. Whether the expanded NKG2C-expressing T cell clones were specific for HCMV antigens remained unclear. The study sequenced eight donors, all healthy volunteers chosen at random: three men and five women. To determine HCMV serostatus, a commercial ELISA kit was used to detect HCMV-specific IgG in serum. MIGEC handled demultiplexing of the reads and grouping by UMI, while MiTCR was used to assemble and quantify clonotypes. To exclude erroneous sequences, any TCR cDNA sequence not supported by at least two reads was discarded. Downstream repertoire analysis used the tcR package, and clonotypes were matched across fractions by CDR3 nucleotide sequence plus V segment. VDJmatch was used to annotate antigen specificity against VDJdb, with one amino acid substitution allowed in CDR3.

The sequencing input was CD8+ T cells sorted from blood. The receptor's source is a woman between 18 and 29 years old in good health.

The CDR3 region has the sequence CASTPSGDSTDTQYF. At the DNA level, the sequence is TGTGCCAGCACCCCCAGCGGGGATAGCACAGATACGCAGTATTTT. This receptor chain uses TRBV6-1 and TRBJ2-3; a stretch of 7 junction bases matches TRBD2. V and J are trimmed by 7 bases and 0 bases, and the gene matches miss 7 bases of the junction. The CDR3 covers 15 residues, taking in both the cysteine and the phenylalanine. Of all the DNA, just the CDR3 is kept, 45 bases in frame from base 1. The CDR1 and CDR2 encoded by the germline V gene are MNHNS and SASEGT.